The entry that follows covers one T cell receptor beta chain sequence. As yet, its antigen is unknown. Treatment specified: approximately nine-day PBMC culture with coronavirus spike peptide pools or control peptides (ViraFEST assay). J lost 0 bases, V lost 6 bases, and 2 bases had no gene match. The CDR3 has 14 amino acids. Germline V CDR1 and CDR2: SNHLY, FYNNEI. This sample was included in a study of vaccination and CD4 T cells after COVID-19. Study-wide background: Those taking part got two shots of either the BNT162b2 or the mRNA-1273 vaccine.

Cultured CD4+ T-cell DNA underwent Oncomine TCR Beta short-read sequencing. TCRdb independently ran MiXCR on the PCR reads; one entry per CDR3 protein. The sample lists about 18,000 distinct CDR3 sequences, 40% to 55% seen once, with about 18% in the top ten. The chain couples TRBV2 to TRBJ1-2; TRBD1 agrees at 9 bases. The receptor was derived from a human donor who received a COVID-19 vaccine. This specimen consisted of CD4+ T cells from blood, cultured in vitro, obtained before SARS-CoV-2 vaccination. CDR3 coding DNA: TGTGCCAGCAGGAGGACAGGGGCTAACTATGGCTACACCTTC. Translated: CASRRTGANYGYTF.